This T cell receptor beta chain was captured in a study of cytomegalovirus exposure and HLA in healthy donors. Germline lookup yields CDR1 MNHEY and CDR2 SMNVEV (reference sequence). The CDR3 spans 13 residues. V lost 5 bases to trimming and J lost 9 bases, with 14 bases between them. Vbeta (60) and Jbeta (13) primers were used in the PCR. Sequencing was performed with immunoSEQ multiplex PCR; in TCRdb, only in-frame clones are kept and a portion is missing. Of about 200,000 clones detected, around 77% appear once; the ten largest clones hold roughly 3%. Sequenced: PBMCs. The receptor's source is a young woman in good health and CMV-seronegative. V usage is TRBV27 and J usage is TRBJ2-4, with TRBD2 as a possible D gene (5 bases). The CDR3 sequence is CASSTTGTGIQYF. The CDR3 DNA sequence: TGTGCCAGCAGTACGACGGGAACTGGCATTCAGTACTTC.